This passage covers 15 T cell receptor beta chains from one sample sequenced in a study of blood T cell repertoires in COVID-19. Libraries were prepared by immunoSEQ multiplex PCR; TCRdb keeps only in-frame clonotypes and omits some of them. This table has around 350,000 clones, around nine tenths appearing once. The sample taken for sequencing was peripheral blood. These receptors all come from a human donor in a cohort sampled during active COVID-19.

This clone has more than one count but fewer than ten. The rearrangement uses TRBV6-2 or TRBV6-3 and TRBJ2-3, with TRBD2 matching over 9 bases. Germline V lookup: CDR1 MNHEY, CDR2 SVGEGT. This CDR3 has 18 residues. V lost 4 bases to trimming and J lost 2 bases; unmatched junction nucleotides: 13. The CDR3 DNA reads TGTGCCAGCAGTTTCCGGCTTTTAGCGGGAGAAGTCACAGATACGCAGTATTTT. This codes for CASSFRLLAGEVTDTQYF.

The V gene is TRBV29-1, the J gene TRBJ2-7; 7 bases fit TRBD1. Germline CDR1 and CDR2: SQVTM and ANQGSEA. V shed 2 bases and J 6 bases; nucleotides not matched to a gene: 13. The CDR3 is made up of 15 amino acids. The CDR3 DNA sequence: TGCAGCGTTGAACCAGGGACGACAGGGTCTCGCGAGCAGTACTTC. Amino acid sequence: CSVEPGTTGSREQYF.

This clone has a handful of counts. The chain is built from TRBV3-1 (or the pseudogene TRBV3-2) and TRBJ2-3, with 8 bases that match TRBD2. The germline V gene encodes CDR1 LGHDT and CDR2 YNNKEL (reference sequence). The ends lost 4 bases at V and 4 bases at J; junction bases unmatched: 13. The CDR3 has 17 residues. CDR3 DNA: TGTGCCAGCAGCCCACCTTTTCTCAGCGGGAGATCAGATACGCAGTATTTT. Encoded protein: CASSPPFLSGRSDTQYF.

The gene calls are TRBV28 and TRBJ2-1; D gene unclear. V lost 0 bases to trimming and J lost 5 bases, with 11 bases between them. The CDR3 extends over 15 amino acids. Germline V lookup: CDR1 MDHEN, CDR2 SYDVKM. The CDR3 loop is CASSLWSVLNNEQFF. CDR3 bases: TGTGCCAGCAGTTTATGGTCTGTACTAAACAATGAGCAGTTCTTC.

The chain employs TRBV5-4 and TRBJ2-3; weak D call: TRBD2 (6 bases). V was trimmed by 4 bases and J by 0 bases, leaving 21 bases between them. The germline CDR1 and CDR2 sequences are SGHNT and YYREEE (reference sequence). The CDR3 totals 18 residues. The CDR3 DNA is TGTGCCAGCAGCGTCGACCCGGAGGGTAGCCGTAGCACAGATACGCAGTATTTT. This translates into CASSVDPEGSRSTDTQYF.

This clone was recorded a few times. The chain couples TRBV24-1 to TRBJ2-1, with D unclear. In germline, CDR1 is KGHDR, CDR2 SFDVKD. This CDR3 is 15 amino acids long. Deletions cut 3 bases from V and 8 bases from J, with 16 bases between. The CDR3 bases are TGTGCCACCAGTGATCCCGGTCTAGGCACGGATGAGCAGTTCTTC. Encoded protein: CATSDPGLGTDEQFF.

The CDR3 DNA reads TGTGCCAGCAGCTCGTATATAAGGACTGGCTCCTACGAGCAGTACTTC. It encodes CASSSYIRTGSYEQYF. This chain joins TRBV11-2 and TRBJ2-7; perhaps TRBD2 as D (5 bases). The CDR3 runs 16 residues. V lost 4 bases and J 0 bases, leaving 16 bases between the germline ends. The germline V gene has CDR1 SGHAT and CDR2 FQNNGV.

The chain combines TRBV7-3 with TRBJ1-1; D gene uncertain. Germline V gene data show CDR1 as SGHTA and CDR2 as FQGTGA. Trimming pared 2 bases from V and 4 bases from J, leaving 8 bases between. This CDR3 spans 13 amino acids. The CDR3 sequence is CASSLLQTTEAFF. The CDR3 DNA reads as TGTGCCAGCAGCTTACTACAGACCACTGAAGCTTTCTTT.

V usage is TRBV28 and J usage is TRBJ2-5; possible D gene TRBD1, 6 bases. Looked up from germline, CDR1 is MDHEN and CDR2 is SYDVKM. V was pared by 3 bases and J by 4 bases, with 18 bases between. The CDR3 has 16 amino acids. The CDR3 DNA reads TGTGCCAGCAGTTTTTACCCAGACAGGAGTAGAGAGACCCAGTACTTC. Translated, it gives CASSFYPDRSRETQYF.

This clone occurred a few times. CDR3 protein: CASSLGSGQRNGYTF. CDR3 coding DNA: TGTGCCAGCAGCTTGGGAAGTGGACAGAGGAATGGCTACACCTTC. The rearrangement joins TRBV5-6 to TRBJ1-2; possibly TRBD1 for D (6 bases). Trimming pared 0 bases from V and 6 bases from J, leaving 15 bases between. The germline V gene has CDR1 SGHDT and CDR2 YYEEEE. The CDR3 spans 15 residues.

This chain uses TRBV9 with TRBJ1-2, with a weak D call TRBD1 (5 bases). Trimming took off 0 bases at V and 5 bases at J, with 14 bases between the two ends. Germline lookup yields CDR1 SGDLS and CDR2 YYNGEE. The CDR3 is 15 amino acids. Written as DNA, the CDR3 is TGTGCCAGCAGCGTAGATGGCAGGGCGAGGTATGGCTACACCTTC. The encoded protein is CASSVDGRARYGYTF.

Regarding this clone: At one end, the junction sequence differs from germline, possibly due to a read error. The chain carries TRBV7-7 and TRBJ2-2; 7 nucleotides line up with TRBD2. CDR3 length: 15 amino acids. Germline loops: CDR1 SSHAT, CDR2 FNYEAQ (reference sequence). CDR3: CASSLDGRGTGELFF. Here the CDR3 DNA reads TGTGCTAGCAGCTTAGATGGGAGGGGCACCGGGGAGCTGTTTTTT.

There are a few counts of this clone. This rearrangement joins TRBV14 to TRBJ1-1; TRBD1 agrees at 9 bases. Germline V gene sequence: CDR1 SGHDN, CDR2 FVKESK. CDR3 length equals 13 residues. Trimming took 8 bases from V and 10 from J; bases not matched to a gene: 11. The CDR3 bases are TGTGCCAGCCGGGACAGGGTTGAGGGGGGAGCTTTCTTT. This sequence encodes CASRDRVEGGAFF.

The chain carries TRBV28 and TRBJ2-4; TRBD2 agrees at 10 bases. Germline lookup yields CDR1 MDHEN and CDR2 SYDVKM. V lost 3 bases and J lost 0; bases outside the gene matches: 8. CDR3 size: 18 residues. CDR3 protein: CASSLGSGRGLAKNIQYF. The CDR3 bases are TGTGCCAGCAGTTTGGGCAGCGGGAGGGGCCTAGCCAAAAACATTCAGTACTTC. The full variable domain, its missing parts supplied by reference TRBV28 and TRBJ2-4, is DVKVTQSSRYLVKRTGEKVFLECVQDMDHENMFWYRQDPGLGLRLIYFSYDVKMKEKGDIPEGYSVSREKKERFSLILESASTNQTSMYLCASSLGSGRGLAKNIQYFGAGTRLSVL.

The chain couples TRBV12-3 or TRBV12-4 to TRBJ2-7, with TRBD1 as a possible D gene (5 bases). This CDR3 is built from 13 residues. V lost 5 bases, J lost 3 bases, and 11 bases lay in between. The CDR3 DNA follows: TGTGCCAGCAGTCGACACCAGGGCTACGAGCAGTACTTC. Its protein product is CASSRHQGYEQYF.